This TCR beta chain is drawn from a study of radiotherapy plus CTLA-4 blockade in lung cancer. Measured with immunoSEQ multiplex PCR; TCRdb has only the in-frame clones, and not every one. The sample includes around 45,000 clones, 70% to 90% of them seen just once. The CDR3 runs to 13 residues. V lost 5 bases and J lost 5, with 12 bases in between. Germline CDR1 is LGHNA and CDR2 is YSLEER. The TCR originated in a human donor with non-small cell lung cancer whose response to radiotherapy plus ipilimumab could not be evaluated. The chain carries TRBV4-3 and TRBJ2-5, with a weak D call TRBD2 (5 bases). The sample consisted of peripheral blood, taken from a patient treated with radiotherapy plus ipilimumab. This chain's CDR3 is CASSTLAGETQYF. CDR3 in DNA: TGCGCCAGCAGCACTCTAGCCGGCGAGACCCAGTACTTC.